This T cell receptor beta chain was sequenced for a study of T cells after yellow fever vaccination. MiXCR, applied by TCRdb to the 5' RACE reads, yields one record per CDR3 protein. The table shows about 300,000 distinct CDR3 sequences, with about 4% occurring only once. Study-wide results and caveats: A small proportion of clonotypes was detected in both the CD4 and CD8 compartments.

Germline V gives CDR1 SGHRS, CDR2 YFSETQ. V was trimmed by 0 bases and J by 1 base, leaving 10 bases between them. The CDR3 extends over 15 amino acids. In its sample, this clonotype was seen many times. Antigen: not known. The rearrangement uses TRBV5-1 and TRBJ1-1; no reliable D call. This material consisted of PBMCs, taken 5 days after the yellow fever booster vaccination. The source of this sequence is a man aged 18 to 30 who received the YFV17D yellow fever vaccine. CDR3 sequence (DNA): TGCGCCAGCAGCTTGGCCGGCCCTGGGAACACTGAAGCTTTCTTT. This translates into CASSLAGPGNTEAFF.